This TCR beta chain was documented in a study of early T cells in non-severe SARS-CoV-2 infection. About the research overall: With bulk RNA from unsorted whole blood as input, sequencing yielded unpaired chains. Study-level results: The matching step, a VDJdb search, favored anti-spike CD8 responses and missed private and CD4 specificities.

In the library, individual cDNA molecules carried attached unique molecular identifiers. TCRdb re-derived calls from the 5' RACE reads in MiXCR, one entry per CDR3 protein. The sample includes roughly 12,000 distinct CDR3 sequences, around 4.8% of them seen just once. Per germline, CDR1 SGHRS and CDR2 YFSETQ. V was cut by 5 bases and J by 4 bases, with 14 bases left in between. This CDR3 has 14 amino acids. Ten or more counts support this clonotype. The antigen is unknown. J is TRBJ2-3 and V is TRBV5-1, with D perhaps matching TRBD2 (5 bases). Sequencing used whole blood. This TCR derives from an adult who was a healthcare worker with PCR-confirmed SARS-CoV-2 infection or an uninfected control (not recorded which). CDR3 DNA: TGCGCCAGCAGGCCCCGGACTCCCGCAGATACGCAGTATTTT. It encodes CASRPRTPADTQYF.